The 15 T cell receptor beta chains below come from one sample, sequenced in a study of cytomegalovirus exposure and HLA in healthy donors. The PCR made use of 60 Vbeta and 13 Jbeta primers. Repertoires were generated with immunoSEQ multiplex PCR, while TCRdb's copy carries only in-frame clones and drops some. The sample yields 150,000 to 200,000 clones, around 79% seen once. Sequenced sample: PBMCs. These receptors were collected from a woman aged 45-59 years in good health and CMV-seronegative.

This chain connects TRBV7-2 to TRBJ1-2; TRBD1 aligns across 8 bases. Unmatched junction bases numbered 8, after V lost 1 base and J lost 7 bases. Per germline, CDR1 SGHTA and CDR2 FQGNSA. CDR3 length equals 15 residues. This CDR3 reads CASSLVSRGQGGYTF. CDR3 sequence (DNA): TGTGCCAGCAGCTTAGTATCCAGGGGGCAAGGTGGCTACACCTTC.

There are a few counts of this clone. The chain is built from TRBV7-3 and TRBJ1-1; 7 bases match TRBD1. The ends lost 4 bases at V and 1 base at J; junction bases unmatched: 9. Looked up from germline, CDR1 is SGHTA and CDR2 is FQGTGA. The CDR3 contains 16 residues. This CDR3 is CASSSRQGRKNTEAFF. The CDR3 DNA reads TGTGCCAGCAGCTCCCGACAGGGTCGGAAGAACACTGAAGCTTTCTTT.

The rearrangement joins TRBV7-3 to TRBJ2-7, with D possibly matching TRBD1 (6 bases). The germline V and J ends were trimmed by 5 bases and 2 bases, with 13 bases remaining between them. The germline V gene has CDR1 SGHTA and CDR2 FQGTGA. CDR3 length equals 14 residues. CDR3 amino acids: CASSPTGPTYEQYF. The CDR3 DNA reads as TGTGCCAGCAGCCCGACAGGTCCAACCTACGAGCAGTACTTC.

The chain has TRBV9 and TRBJ1-2, with 9 bases that match TRBD1. Germline lookup yields CDR1 SGDLS and CDR2 YYNGEE. The CDR3 consists of 13 residues. The junction had 2 bases not matched to a gene; V was cut back by 0 bases and J by 8 bases. The CDR3 sequence: CASSVAGTGGYTF. The CDR3 DNA reads as TGTGCCAGCAGCGTAGCAGGGACAGGGGGCTACACCTTC.

Only a few counts were recorded for this clone. The V call is TRBV7-6, the J call TRBJ2-6, with a tentative D call TRBD1 (6 bases). The CDR3 contains 15 residues. Germline V CDR1 and CDR2: SGHVS, FNYEAQ. The V and J ends lost 6 bases and 2 bases respectively, with 11 bases between them. The CDR3 region has the DNA TGTGCCAGCAGTAACAGGGAACCTGGGGCCAACGTCCTGACTTTC. It translates to CASSNREPGANVLTF. The full variable domain, its missing parts supplied by reference TRBV7-6 and TRBJ2-6, is GAGVSQSPRYKVTKRGQDVALRCDPISGHVSLYWYRQALGQGPEFLTYFNYEAQQDKSGLPNDRFSAERPEGSISTLTIQRTEQRDSAMYRCASSNREPGANVLTFGAGSRLTVL.

This CDR3 is CASSLDGGYGYTF. The CDR3, as DNA: TGCGCCAGCAGCTTGGACGGGGGCTATGGCTACACCTTC. This chain uses TRBV5-1 with TRBJ1-2; TRBD1 is a possible D gene (5 bases). Germline-derived CDR1 and CDR2 are SGHRS and YFSETQ. This CDR3 is built from 13 residues. V was trimmed by 0 bases and J by 4 bases, leaving 7 bases between them.

The rearrangement joins TRBV29-1 to TRBJ1-2; 7 bases agree with TRBD1. Trimming cost V 4 bases and J 0 bases; bases outside gene matches: 11. This CDR3 comprises 16 residues. Per germline, CDR1 SQVTM and CDR2 ANQGSEA. The CDR3 spells CSVGGLQGTANYGYTF. The CDR3 nucleotides are TGCAGCGTTGGGGGGCTACAGGGGACGGCTAACTATGGCTACACCTTC.

The rearrangement joins TRBV9 to TRBJ2-3; possibly TRBD2 for D (6 bases). V lost 0 bases, J lost 3 bases, and 11 bases lay in between. This CDR3 spans 15 amino acids. Germline V gene sequence: CDR1 SGDLS, CDR2 YYNGEE. In nucleotides, the CDR3 is TGTGCCAGCAGCGTAGCCGGGAGAGTTACAGATACGCAGTATTTT. Its translation is CASSVAGRVTDTQYF.

The V call is TRBV5-4, the J call TRBJ1-3; TRBD1 matches at 8 bases. CDR3 size: 16 residues. V lost 4 bases and J lost 3; bases outside the gene matches: 9. Germline CDR1 reads SGHNT; CDR2 reads YYREEE (reference sequence). The CDR3 spells CASSTRTGLGGNTIYF. The CDR3, as DNA: TGTGCCAGCAGCACAAGGACAGGGTTGGGTGGAAACACCATATATTTT.

This rearrangement joins TRBV27 to TRBJ1-5; 11 positions agree with TRBD1. V trimming: 0 bases; J trimming: 5 bases; junction bases outside the gene matches: 3. The CDR3 has 16 residues. Per germline, CDR1 MNHEY and CDR2 SMNVEV (reference sequence). CDR3 coding DNA: TGTGCCAGCAGTTTATCGAGGACAGGGGGCCATCAGCCCCAGCATTTT. It specifies CASSLSRTGGHQPQHF.

In the case of this clone: Other DNA sequences in this sample translate to the same CDR3. The rearrangement links TRBV18 to TRBJ1-1, with D possibly being TRBD1 (5 bases). The CDR3 contains 13 residues. V was cut by 5 bases and J by 0 bases, with 7 bases left in between. Germline V lookup: CDR1 KGHSH, CDR2 LQKENI. The DNA for the CDR3 is TGTGCCAGCTCAGACAGTTTGAACACTGAAGCTTTCTTT. Amino acid sequence: CASSDSLNTEAFF.

The V and J genes are TRBV7-2 and TRBJ1-2, with a possible D match to TRBD1 (5 bases). The CDR3 runs to 12 residues. Per germline, CDR1 SGHTA and CDR2 FQGNSA. V shed 5 bases and J shed 13 bases, with 17 bases lying between them. The CDR3 coding sequence is TGTGCCAGCAGCCCCTGGGGGAGGTCGCCCACCTTC. Translating it yields CASSPWGRSPTF.

The J gene is TRBJ2-6, the V gene TRBV28; no clear D gene. CDR1 is MDHEN and CDR2 is SYDVKM in the germline V gene. This CDR3 is 15 amino acids long. Trimming took 2 bases from V and 0 from J, leaving 5 bases between them. CDR3 sequence reads: CASSLRFSGANVLTF. In nucleotides, the CDR3 is TGTGCCAGCAGTTTACGGTTCTCTGGGGCCAACGTCCTGACTTTC.

This sequence joins TRBV5-5 and TRBJ2-1, with 9 bases matching TRBD2. Germline V gives CDR1 SGHKS, CDR2 YYEKEE (reference sequence). Trimming removed 4 bases from V and 0 bases from J; junction bases left unmatched: 5. The CDR3 covers 16 residues. In nucleotides, the CDR3 is TGTGCCAGCAGCGCGGGAGGGACGAGCTCCTACAATGAGCAGTTCTTC. It yields the protein CASSAGGTSSYNEQFF.

J is TRBJ1-1 and V is TRBV13; D is possibly TRBD1 (6 bases). Germline assignment: CDR1 PRHDT and CDR2 FYEKMQ (reference sequence). The V end lost 6 bases, the J end lost 1 base, and 21 bases lay between the germline ends. The CDR3 sequence is 17 residues long. CDR3 loop: CASRHNRVADGNTEAFF. CDR3 coding DNA: TGTGCCAGCAGGCATAACAGGGTGGCGGACGGGAACACTGAAGCTTTCTTT.